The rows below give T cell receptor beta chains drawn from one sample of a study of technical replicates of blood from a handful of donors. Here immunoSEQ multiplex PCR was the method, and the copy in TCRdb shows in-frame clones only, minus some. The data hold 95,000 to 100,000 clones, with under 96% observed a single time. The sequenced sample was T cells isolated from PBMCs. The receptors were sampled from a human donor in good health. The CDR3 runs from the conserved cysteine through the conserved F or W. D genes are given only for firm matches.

CDR3 protein: CASSPTGQGQNEQFF
D gene: TRBD1
V gene: TRBV23-1

CDR3 protein: CASSLFSNYEQYF
D gene: NA
V gene: TRBV5-5

CDR3 protein: CASSPHQGDTEAFF
D gene: TRBD1
V gene: TRBV13

CDR3 protein: CASSIRGLAEYNEQFF
D gene: TRBD2
V gene: TRBV19

CDR3 protein: CAISGESGRANEQFF
D gene: TRBD2
V gene: TRBV10-3

CDR3 protein: CASSQPGTGNSYEQYF
D gene: TRBD1
V gene: TRBV4-1

CDR3 protein: CASSARTSGTSNTQYF
D gene: TRBD2
V gene: TRBV19

CDR3 protein: CASSSGNVGYGYTF
D gene: NA
V gene: TRBV28

CDR3 protein: CASRSPRSGANVLTF
D gene: NA
V gene: TRBV6-5

CDR3 protein: CASSQGLGGYTF
D gene: NA
V gene: TRBV6-5

CDR3 protein: CASSLPRRTLKTGELFF
D gene: NA
V gene: TRBV7-6

CDR3 protein: CASSEAGGNNEQFF
D gene: TRBD1
V gene: TRBV6-1

CDR3 protein: CASSRIDRPEAFF
D gene: NA
V gene: TRBV7-9

CDR3 protein: CASSLAGSSYSDTQYF
D gene: NA
V gene: TRBV7-2

CDR3 protein: CASSPSLTGTGNHSYEQYF
D gene: TRBD1
V gene: TRBV18

CDR3 protein: CASSEFEDRVGEKLFF
D gene: TRBD1
V gene: TRBV25-1

CDR3 protein: CASSIGSGLSTDTQYF
D gene: NA
V gene: TRBV19

CDR3 protein: CASSQDRAGRAYEQYF
D gene: TRBD2
V gene: TRBV4-1

CDR3 protein: CASTLWRGSTEKLFF
D gene: NA
V gene: TRBV11-2

CDR3 protein: CASSEYEHTRETQYF
D gene: NA
V gene: TRBV6-1

CDR3 protein: CASSPAGGPREQYF
D gene: NA
V gene: TRBV28

CDR3 protein: CASSKQGQPTDTQYF
D gene: NA
V gene: TRBV5-4

CDR3 protein: CASRPDRGDTSSYNEQFF
D gene: TRBD1
V gene: TRBV27

CDR3 protein: CASSFRTLNTEAFF
D gene: NA
V gene: TRBV6-1

CDR3 protein: CASRPLGQWDQPQHF
D gene: NA
V gene: TRBV19

CDR3 protein: CASSSNRYTGELFF
D gene: NA
V gene: TRBV19

CDR3 protein: CASSLGTGTGEEVNF
D gene: TRBD1
V gene: TRBV7-6

CDR3 protein: CASSDRLAYEQYF
D gene: NA
V gene: TRBV27